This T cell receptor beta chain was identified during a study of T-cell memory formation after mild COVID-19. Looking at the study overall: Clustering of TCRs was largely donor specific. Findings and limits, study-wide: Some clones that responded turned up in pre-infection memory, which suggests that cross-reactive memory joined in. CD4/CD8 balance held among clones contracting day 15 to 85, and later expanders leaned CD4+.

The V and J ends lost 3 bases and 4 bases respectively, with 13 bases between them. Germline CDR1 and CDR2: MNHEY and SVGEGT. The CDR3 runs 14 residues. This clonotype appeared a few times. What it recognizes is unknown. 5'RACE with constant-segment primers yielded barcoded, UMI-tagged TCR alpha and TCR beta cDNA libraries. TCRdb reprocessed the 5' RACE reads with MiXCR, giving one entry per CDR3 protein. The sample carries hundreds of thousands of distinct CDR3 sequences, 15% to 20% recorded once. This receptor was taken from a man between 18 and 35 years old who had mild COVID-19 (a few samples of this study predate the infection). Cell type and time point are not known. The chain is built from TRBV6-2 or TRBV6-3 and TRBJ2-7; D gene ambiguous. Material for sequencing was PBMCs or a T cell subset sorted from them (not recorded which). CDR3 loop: CASSYRPWEYEQYF. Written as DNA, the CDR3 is TGTGCCAGCAGTTATCGACCGTGGGAATACGAGCAGTACTTC.